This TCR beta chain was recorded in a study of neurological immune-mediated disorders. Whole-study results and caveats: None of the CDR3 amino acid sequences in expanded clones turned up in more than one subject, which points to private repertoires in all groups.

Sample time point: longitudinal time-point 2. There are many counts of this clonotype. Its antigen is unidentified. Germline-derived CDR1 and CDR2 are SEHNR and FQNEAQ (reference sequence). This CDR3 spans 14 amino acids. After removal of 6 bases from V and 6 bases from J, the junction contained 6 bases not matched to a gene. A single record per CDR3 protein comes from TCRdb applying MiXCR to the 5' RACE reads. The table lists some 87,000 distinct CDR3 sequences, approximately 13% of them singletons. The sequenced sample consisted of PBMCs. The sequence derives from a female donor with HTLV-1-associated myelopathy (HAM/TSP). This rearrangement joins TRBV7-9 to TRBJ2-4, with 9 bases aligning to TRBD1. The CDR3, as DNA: TGTGCCAGCAGTAAACAGGGGGCTGGAAACATTCAGTACTTC. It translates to CASSKQGAGNIQYF. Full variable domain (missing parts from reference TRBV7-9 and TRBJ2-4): DTGVSQNPRHKITKRGQNVTFRCDPISEHNRLYWYRQTLGQGPEFLTYFQNEAQLEKSRLLSDRFSAERPKGSFSTLEIQRTEQGDSAMYLCASSKQGAGNIQYFGAGTRLSVL.